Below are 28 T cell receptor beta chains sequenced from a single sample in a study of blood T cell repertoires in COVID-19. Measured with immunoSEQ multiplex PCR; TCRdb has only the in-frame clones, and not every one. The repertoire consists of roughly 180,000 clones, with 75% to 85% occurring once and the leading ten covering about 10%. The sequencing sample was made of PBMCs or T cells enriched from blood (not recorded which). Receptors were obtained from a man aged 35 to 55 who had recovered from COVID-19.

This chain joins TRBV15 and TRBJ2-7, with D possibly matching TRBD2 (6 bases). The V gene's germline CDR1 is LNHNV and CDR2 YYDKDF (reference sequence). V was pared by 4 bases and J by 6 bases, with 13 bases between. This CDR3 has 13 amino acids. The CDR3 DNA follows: TGTGCCACCAGCACCGGGGTGGGGGGCGAGCAGTACGTC. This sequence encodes CATSTGVGGEQYV.

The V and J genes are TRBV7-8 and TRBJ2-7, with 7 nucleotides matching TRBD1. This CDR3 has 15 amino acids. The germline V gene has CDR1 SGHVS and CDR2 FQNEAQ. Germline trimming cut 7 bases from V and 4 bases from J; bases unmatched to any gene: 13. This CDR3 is CASTKEGALPYEQYF. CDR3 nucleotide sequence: TGTGCCAGCACCAAAGAGGGGGCGCTTCCGTACGAGCAGTACTTC.

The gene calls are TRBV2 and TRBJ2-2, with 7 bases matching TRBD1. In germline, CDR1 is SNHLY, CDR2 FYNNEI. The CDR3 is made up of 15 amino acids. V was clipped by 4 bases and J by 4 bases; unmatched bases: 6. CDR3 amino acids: CASSATRQGTGELFF. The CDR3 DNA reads TGTGCCAGCAGTGCTACGCGACAGGGCACCGGGGAGCTGTTTTTT. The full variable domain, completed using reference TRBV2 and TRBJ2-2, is EPEVTQTPSHQVTQMGQEVILRCVPISNHLYFYWYRQILGQKVEFLVSFYNNEISEKSEIFDDQFSVERPDGSNFTLKIRSTKLEDSAMYFCASSATRQGTGELFFGEGSRLTVL.

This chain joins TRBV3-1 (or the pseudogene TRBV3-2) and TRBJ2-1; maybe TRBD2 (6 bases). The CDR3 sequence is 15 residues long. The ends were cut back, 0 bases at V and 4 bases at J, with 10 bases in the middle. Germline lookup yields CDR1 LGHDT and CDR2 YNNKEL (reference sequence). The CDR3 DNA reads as TGTGCCAGCAGCCAAGACCCGGGACTTTACAATGAGCAGTTCTTC. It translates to CASSQDPGLYNEQFF.

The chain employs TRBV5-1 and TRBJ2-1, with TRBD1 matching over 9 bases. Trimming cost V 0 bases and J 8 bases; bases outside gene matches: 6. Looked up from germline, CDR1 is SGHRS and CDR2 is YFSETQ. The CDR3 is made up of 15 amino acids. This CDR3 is CASSLEGQGNHEQFF. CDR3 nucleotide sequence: TGCGCCAGCAGCTTGGAGGGACAGGGAAATCATGAGCAGTTCTTC.

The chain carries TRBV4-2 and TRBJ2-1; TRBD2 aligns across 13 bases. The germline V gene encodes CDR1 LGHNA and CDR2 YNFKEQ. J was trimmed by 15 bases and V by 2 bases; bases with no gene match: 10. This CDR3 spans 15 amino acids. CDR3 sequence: CASSQSGTSGNWRFF. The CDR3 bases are TGTGCCAGCAGCCAATCTGGGACTAGCGGGAATTGGCGGTTCTTC.

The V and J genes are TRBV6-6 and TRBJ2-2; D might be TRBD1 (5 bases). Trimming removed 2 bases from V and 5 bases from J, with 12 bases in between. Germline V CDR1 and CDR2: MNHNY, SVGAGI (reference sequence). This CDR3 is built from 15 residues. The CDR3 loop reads CASSYPKGLTGELFF. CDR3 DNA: TGTGCCAGCAGTTACCCCAAGGGGCTGACCGGGGAGCTGTTTTTT.

The CDR3, as DNA: TGTGCCAGCAGCCTTGGGGCAGCCTTTGGTAACACCATATATTTT. It encodes CASSLGAAFGNTIYF. The genes are TRBV7-8 and TRBJ1-3; weak D call: TRBD1 (5 bases). The CDR3 sequence is 15 residues long. Germline V gene data show CDR1 as SGHVS and CDR2 as FQNEAQ. The ends were cut back, 5 bases at V and 7 bases at J, with 18 bases in the middle.

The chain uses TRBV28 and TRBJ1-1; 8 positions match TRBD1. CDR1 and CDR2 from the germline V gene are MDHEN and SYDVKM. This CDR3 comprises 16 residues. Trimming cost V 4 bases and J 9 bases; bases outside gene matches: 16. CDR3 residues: CASSSAQSGQALKAFF. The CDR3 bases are TGTGCCAGCAGTTCTGCCCAATCGGGACAGGCACTCAAAGCTTTCTTT. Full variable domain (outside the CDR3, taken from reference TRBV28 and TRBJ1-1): DVKVTQSSRYLVKRTGEKVFLECVQDMDHENMFWYRQDPGLGLRLIYFSYDVKMKEKGDIPEGYSVSREKKERFSLILESASTNQTSMYLCASSSAQSGQALKAFFGQGTRLTVV.

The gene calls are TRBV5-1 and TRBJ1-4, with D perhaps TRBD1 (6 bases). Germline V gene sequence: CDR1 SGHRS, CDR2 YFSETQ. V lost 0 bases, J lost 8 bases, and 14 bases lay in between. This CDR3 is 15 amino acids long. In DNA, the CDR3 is TGCGCCAGCAGCTTGGAACCGAATAGGGGGGAAAAACTGTTTTTT. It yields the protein CASSLEPNRGEKLFF.

CDR3 in amino acids: CASSQGVMTEAFF. The CDR3, as DNA: TGTGCCAGCAGCCAGGGCGTGATGACTGAAGCTTTCTTT. V gene TRBV3-1 (or the pseudogene TRBV3-2) combines with J gene TRBJ1-1; D is undetermined. Per the germline V gene, CDR1 is LGHDT and CDR2 is YNNKEL (reference sequence). The CDR3 covers 13 residues. Trimming left V 3 bases short and J 5 bases short, with 10 bases between.

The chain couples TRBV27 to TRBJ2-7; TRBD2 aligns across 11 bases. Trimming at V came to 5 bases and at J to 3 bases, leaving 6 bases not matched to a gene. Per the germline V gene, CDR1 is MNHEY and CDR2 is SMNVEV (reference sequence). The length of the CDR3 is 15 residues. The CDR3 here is CASSILAGANYEQYV. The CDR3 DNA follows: TGTGCCAGCAGTATACTAGCGGGAGCTAACTACGAGCAGTACGTC.

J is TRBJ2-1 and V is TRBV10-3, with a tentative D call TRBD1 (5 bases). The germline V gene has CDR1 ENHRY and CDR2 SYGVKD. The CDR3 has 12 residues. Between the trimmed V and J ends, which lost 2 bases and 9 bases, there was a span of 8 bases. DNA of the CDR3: TGTGCCATCAGTGAGGGGGCAGGTGAGCAGTTCTTC. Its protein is CAISEGAGEQFF.

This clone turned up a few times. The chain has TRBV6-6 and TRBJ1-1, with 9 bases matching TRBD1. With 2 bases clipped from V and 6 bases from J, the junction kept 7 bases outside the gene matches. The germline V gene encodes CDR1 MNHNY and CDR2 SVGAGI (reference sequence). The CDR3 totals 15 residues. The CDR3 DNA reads TGTGCCAGCAGTTACGATCGGACAGGGGTCGCTGAAGCTTTCTTT. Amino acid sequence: CASSYDRTGVAEAFF.

The CDR3 spells CASSYAPTGISPLHF. CDR3 DNA: TGTGCCAGCAGTTACGCTCCAACAGGGATATCACCCCTCCACTTT. The chain recombines TRBV6-5 with TRBJ1-6, with D perhaps matching TRBD1 (6 bases). Trimming cost V 2 bases and J 10 bases, with 15 bases left between them. The CDR3 length is 15 residues. Looked up from germline, CDR1 is MNHEY and CDR2 is SVGAGI.

CDR3 amino acids: CASSPWTSGSEQYF. Written as DNA, the CDR3 is TGTGCCAGCAGCCCCTGGACTAGCGGGAGCGAGCAGTACTTC. The chain has TRBV7-2 and TRBJ2-7, with 13 positions matching TRBD2. Losses at the gene ends were 5 bases for V and 6 bases for J; bases not matched to a gene: 4. The CDR3 sequence is 14 residues long. The germline V gene has CDR1 SGHTA and CDR2 FQGNSA. Based on the CDR3 plus reference TRBV7-2 and TRBJ2-7, the full variable domain is GAGVSQSPSNKVTEKGKDVELRCDPISGHTALYWYRQSLGQGLEFLIYFQGNSAPDKSGLPSDRFSAERTGGSVSTLTIQRTQQEDSAVYLCASSPWTSGSEQYFGPGTRLTVT.

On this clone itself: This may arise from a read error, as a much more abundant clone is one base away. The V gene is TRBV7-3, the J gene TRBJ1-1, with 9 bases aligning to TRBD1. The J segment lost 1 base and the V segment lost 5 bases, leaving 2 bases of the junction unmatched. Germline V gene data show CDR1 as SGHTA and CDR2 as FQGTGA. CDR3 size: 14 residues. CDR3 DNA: TGTGCCAGCAGCCAACAGGGGGCGAACACTGAAGCTTTCTTT. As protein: CASSQQGANTEAFF.

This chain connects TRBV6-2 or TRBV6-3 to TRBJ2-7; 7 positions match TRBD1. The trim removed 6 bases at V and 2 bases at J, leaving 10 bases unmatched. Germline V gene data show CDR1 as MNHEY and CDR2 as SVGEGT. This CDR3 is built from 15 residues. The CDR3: CASSTTGTATYEQYV. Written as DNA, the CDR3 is TGTGCCAGCAGCACCACTGGGACAGCCACCTACGAGCAGTACGTC.

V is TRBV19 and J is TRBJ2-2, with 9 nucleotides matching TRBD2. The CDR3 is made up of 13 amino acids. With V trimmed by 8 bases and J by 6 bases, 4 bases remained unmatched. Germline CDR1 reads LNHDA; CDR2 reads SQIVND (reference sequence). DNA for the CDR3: TGTGCCAGTCTAGCGGGAAGAGCCGGGGAGCTGTTTTTT. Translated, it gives CASLAGRAGELFF.

CDR3 sequence reads: CASSLRVQGATGELFF. In DNA form, the CDR3 reads TGTGCCAGCAGCCTAAGGGTGCAGGGGGCTACCGGGGAGCTGTTTTTT. V and J are TRBV14 and TRBJ2-2; 8 positions match TRBD1. The CDR3 has 16 amino acids. V was pared by 4 bases and J by 5 bases, with 9 bases of the junction left unmatched. The germline V gene has CDR1 SGHDN and CDR2 FVKESK.

CDR3 amino acids: CASTAGIGVESYEQYF. CDR3 DNA: TGCGCCAGCACCGCGGGGATAGGAGTAGAGTCCTACGAGCAGTACTTC. This chain joins TRBV10-2 and TRBJ2-7, with a weak D call TRBD2 (6 bases). Germline V gives CDR1 WSHSY, CDR2 SAAADI. V shed 7 bases and J shed 1 base, with 20 bases lying between them. This CDR3 is 16 amino acids long.

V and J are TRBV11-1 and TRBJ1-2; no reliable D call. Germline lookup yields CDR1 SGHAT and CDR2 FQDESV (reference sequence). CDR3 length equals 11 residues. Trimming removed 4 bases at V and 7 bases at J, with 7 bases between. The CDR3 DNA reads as TGTGCCAGCAGCTCGAACGGTGGCTACACCTTC. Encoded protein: CASSSNGGYTF.

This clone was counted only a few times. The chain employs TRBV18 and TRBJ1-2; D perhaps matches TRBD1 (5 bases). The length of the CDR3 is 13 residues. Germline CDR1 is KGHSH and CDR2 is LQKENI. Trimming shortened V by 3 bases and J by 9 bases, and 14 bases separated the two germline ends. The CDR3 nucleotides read TGTGCCAGCTCACCCGAACAGGACCGGAGCTACACCTTC. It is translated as CASSPEQDRSYTF.

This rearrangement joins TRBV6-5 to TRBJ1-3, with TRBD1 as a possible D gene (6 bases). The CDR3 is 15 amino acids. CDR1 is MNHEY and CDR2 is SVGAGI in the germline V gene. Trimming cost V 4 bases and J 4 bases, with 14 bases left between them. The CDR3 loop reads CASSSPQGSGNTIYF. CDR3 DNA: TGTGCCAGCAGTTCCCCGCAGGGGTCGGGAAACACCATATATTTT.

This CDR3 reads CASSPTRDSYGYTF. CDR3 bases: TGCGCCAGCAGCCCGACCCGGGACAGCTATGGCTACACCTTC. The chain uses TRBV4-3 and TRBJ1-2; 7 bases are shared with TRBD1. From germline, CDR1 is LGHNA and CDR2 YSLEER. The CDR3 consists of 14 residues. Unmatched junction bases numbered 6, after V lost 4 bases and J lost 4 bases.

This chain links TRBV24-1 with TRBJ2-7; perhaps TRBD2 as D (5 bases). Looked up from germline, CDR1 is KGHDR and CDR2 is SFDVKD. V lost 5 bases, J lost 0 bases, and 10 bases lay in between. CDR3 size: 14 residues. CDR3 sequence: CATSVGSGSYEQYF. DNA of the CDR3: TGTGCCACCAGTGTTGGCAGCGGCTCCTACGAGCAGTACTTC.

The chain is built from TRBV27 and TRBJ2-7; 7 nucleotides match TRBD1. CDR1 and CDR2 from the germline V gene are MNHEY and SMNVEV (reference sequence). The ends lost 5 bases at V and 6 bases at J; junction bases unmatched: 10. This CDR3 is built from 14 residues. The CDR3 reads CASSPHVRGTEQYV. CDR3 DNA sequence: TGTGCCAGCAGTCCCCACGTCAGGGGGACCGAGCAGTACGTC.

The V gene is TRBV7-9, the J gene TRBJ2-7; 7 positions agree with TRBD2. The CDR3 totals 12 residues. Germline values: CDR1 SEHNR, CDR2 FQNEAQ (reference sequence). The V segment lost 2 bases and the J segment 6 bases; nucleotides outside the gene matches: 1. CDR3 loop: CASSLSGGEQYV. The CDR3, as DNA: TGTGCCAGCAGCTTATCGGGGGGCGAGCAGTACGTC.